This T cell receptor beta chain was found in a study of response to subunit inactivated influenza vaccine. Points on this clonotype: Its specificity is not known.

TCRdb independently ran MiXCR on the RT-PCR reads; one entry per CDR3 protein. The sample holds about 650,000 distinct CDR3 sequences; less than 20% are singletons and the top ten take around 10%. V dropped 0 bases and J dropped 4 bases, with 11 bases sitting between them. This CDR3 comprises 15 residues. The germline V gene has CDR1 SGHTA and CDR2 FQGNSA. Study findings and constraints: Authors proposed each seasonal influenza vaccination draws in few new T cells.

This clonotype was sampled from a man between 50 and 59 years old who received an inactivated influenza vaccine. Sequences were derived from PBMCs from blood, sampled 11 to 12 days after vaccination. The chain uses TRBV7-2 and TRBJ2-3; a possible D gene is TRBD2 (6 bases). CDR3: CASSLAASASDTQYF. The CDR3 coding sequence is TGTGCCAGCAGCTTAGCGGCTAGCGCCTCAGATACGCAGTATTTT.